Listed below are T cell receptor beta chains from one sample, sequenced in a study of cytomegalovirus exposure and HLA in healthy donors. Produced via immunoSEQ multiplex PCR; TCRdb's table is partial and in-frame only. The sample yields around 140,000 clones, around 9% seen once. Input material: PBMCs. The receptor set was obtained from a woman in her forties in good health and CMV-seropositive. CDR3s leave out the opening cysteine and the closing phenylalanine or tryptophan. Expanded clones are given a class, and other clones once, few, many or no size at all.

J gene | V gene | clone size | CDR3 protein
TRBJ2-3 | TRBV5-1 | few | ASSWTGQGSTDTQY
TRBJ2-2 | TRBV5-1 | few | ASSEMRGGTTGELF
TRBJ1-1 | TRBV19 | . | ASSVTGGNTEAF
TRBJ1-2 | TRBV29-1 | . | SVEFVGQGFRGYT
TRBJ2-4 | TRBV19 | . | ASSILGVAKNIQY
TRBJ2-3 | TRBV11-2 | . | ASSPRIAGWADTQY
TRBJ2-4 | TRBV6-5 | . | ASAGTGEYKNIQY
TRBJ2-3 | TRBV11-2 | few | ASSPPWGTSTDTQY
TRBJ2-6 | TRBV4-3 | . | ASSHRLAGGGGANVLT
TRBJ1-1 | TRBV7-2 | . | ASSPRTGGLYTEAF
TRBJ2-2 | TRBV6-5 | few | ASSSLTGELF
TRBJ1-2 | TRBV10-3 | few | AATGGDVNVGYGYT
TRBJ1-2 | TRBV5-1 | few | ASSLSITGTNYGYT